What follows is one TCR beta chain and its context. What it recognizes is unknown. This specimen belongs to a study of blood T cells in healthy people across ages. The authors ran a second PCR of 7 to 11 cycles using a sample-barcoded 5' primer and a J-beta primer mix. Each of the samples gave a minimum of 2.5 million paired-end reads that contained CDR3. TCRdb re-called the 5' RACE reads with MiXCR, one entry per CDR3 protein. The repertoire has almost 1 million distinct CDR3 sequences, just over 50% of them found once; the top ten carry around 21%. General study points: Unsorted PBMC input precluded a conclusive naive versus antigen-experienced comparison.

The V and J ends lost 0 bases and 4 bases respectively, with 18 bases between them. The V gene's germline CDR1 is SNHLY and CDR2 FYNNEI. This CDR3 spans 17 amino acids. The chain recombines TRBV2 with TRBJ2-5, with D possibly being TRBD2 (5 bases). Sequencing used blood. The sequence was collected from a woman aged 55-69 years in good health. The CDR3 bases are TGTGCCAGCAGTGAAGCGCGAGGAGGAGCTTGGGGAGAGACCCAGTACTTC. Its protein is CASSEARGGAWGETQYF.